This TCR beta chain derives from a study of T cell responses to AZD1222 COVID-19 vaccine. Study summary: Both about-4-week and about-12-week second-dose recipients were combined. Findings and limits, study-wide: The donors showed a predominance of white British ancestry and of females, with possible underestimation of clonal diversity.

A note on this clone: Its antigen is undetermined.

Using immunoSEQ multiplex PCR, the repertoire was profiled, and TCRdb retains in-frame clones only, with some absent. The sample lists under 200,000 clones, 85% to 95% occurring once. V shed 8 bases and J shed 5 bases, with 15 bases lying between them. Germline V gene data show CDR1 as SGHVS and CDR2 as FQNEAQ. The CDR3 is made up of 14 amino acids. The chain couples TRBV7-8 to TRBJ2-2, with D possibly TRBD2 on 5 matching bases. The TCR originated in an adult in good health. The sequences come from peripheral blood, collected on day 0 of AZD1222 vaccination. The CDR3 loop is CASGPQRVTGELFF. The CDR3 nucleotides read TGTGCCAGCGGCCCCCAGAGGGTGACCGGGGAGCTGTTTTTT.